This TCR beta chain came from a study of cytomegalovirus exposure and HLA in healthy donors. Study conclusions and caveats: Analysis performed later found 16,951 TCR beta sequences associated with HLA alleles at 0.05 false discovery rate. Common viral pathogens seemed, in a later analysis, to connect with several of the most significant clusters. Researchers counted roughly 150 TCR beta chains as cytomegalovirus-associated.

The PCR had 60 Vbeta and 13 Jbeta primers. Authors' data handling: Roughly 11 million shared chains were among about 80 million unique TCR beta chains counted in a later analysis. The repertoire was sequenced with immunoSEQ multiplex PCR; TCRdb's copy has only in-frame clones and lacks some. V, J and clone size are taken as reported in that table, and D and trimming were inferred from the DNA itself. The top ten hold about 1.8% of the sample, which has about 130,000 clones, approximately 85% seen once. To note about this clone: Its cognate antigen is unknown.

This TCR was recovered from a boy younger than 18 in good health and CMV-seronegative. What was sequenced was PBMCs.

CDR3 in amino acids: CATRHRGSYEQYF. Written as DNA, the CDR3 is TGTGCCACTAGGCACAGGGGTTCCTACGAGCAGTACTTC. The V and J genes are TRBV15 and TRBJ2-7; TRBD1 agrees at 7 bases. Germline-derived CDR1 and CDR2 are LNHNV and YYDKDF (reference sequence). The CDR3 has 13 residues. Germline trimming cut 9 bases from V and 1 base from J; bases unmatched to any gene: 6.